This TCR beta chain was sequenced in a study of T cell repertoires in cytomegalovirus infection. Overall study: CMV infection together with matching HLA type was indicated by public TCR beta signatures. Study conclusions and caveats: The cumulative frequency of public TCR beta families distinguished individuals who carried CMV together with the relevant HLA.

The CDR3 spans 15 residues. Looked up from germline, CDR1 is ENHRY and CDR2 is SYGVKD. The V and J ends lost 5 bases and 4 bases, in that order; junction bases with no gene match: 6. MiXCR, run by TCRdb on the reads, gives a single entry per CDR3 protein. Found here are some 110,000 distinct CDR3 sequences, 30% to 40% of them singletons; the top ten hold under 65%. On this clonotype: Its antigen is still unknown.

Material: CD8+ T cells from cultured PBMCs, obtained from culture after CMV antigen stimulation. This TCR was sampled from a human donor in good health (CMV status not recorded). Some clones in this sample may be carry-over from other donors' samples. The chain has TRBV10-3 and TRBJ2-5; TRBD2 aligns across 11 bases. CDR3 sequence reads: CAISPEGLAVETQYF. The CDR3 region has the DNA TGTGCCATCAGTCCGGAGGGACTAGCGGTAGAGACCCAGTACTTC.